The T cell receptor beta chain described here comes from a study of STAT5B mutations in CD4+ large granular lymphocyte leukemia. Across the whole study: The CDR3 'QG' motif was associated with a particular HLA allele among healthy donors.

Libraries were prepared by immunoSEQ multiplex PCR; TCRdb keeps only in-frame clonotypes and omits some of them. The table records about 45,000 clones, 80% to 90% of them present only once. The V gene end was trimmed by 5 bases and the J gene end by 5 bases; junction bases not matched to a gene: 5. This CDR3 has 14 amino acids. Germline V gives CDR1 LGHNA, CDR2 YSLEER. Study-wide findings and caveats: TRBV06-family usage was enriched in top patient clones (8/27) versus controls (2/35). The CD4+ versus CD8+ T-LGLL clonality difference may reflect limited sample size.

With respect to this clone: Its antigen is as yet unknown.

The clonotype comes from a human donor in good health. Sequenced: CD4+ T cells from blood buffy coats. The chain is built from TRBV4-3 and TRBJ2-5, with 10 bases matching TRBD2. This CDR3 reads CASSTSGAGETQYF. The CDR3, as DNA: TGCGCCAGCAGCACTAGCGGGGCGGGGGAGACCCAGTACTTC.